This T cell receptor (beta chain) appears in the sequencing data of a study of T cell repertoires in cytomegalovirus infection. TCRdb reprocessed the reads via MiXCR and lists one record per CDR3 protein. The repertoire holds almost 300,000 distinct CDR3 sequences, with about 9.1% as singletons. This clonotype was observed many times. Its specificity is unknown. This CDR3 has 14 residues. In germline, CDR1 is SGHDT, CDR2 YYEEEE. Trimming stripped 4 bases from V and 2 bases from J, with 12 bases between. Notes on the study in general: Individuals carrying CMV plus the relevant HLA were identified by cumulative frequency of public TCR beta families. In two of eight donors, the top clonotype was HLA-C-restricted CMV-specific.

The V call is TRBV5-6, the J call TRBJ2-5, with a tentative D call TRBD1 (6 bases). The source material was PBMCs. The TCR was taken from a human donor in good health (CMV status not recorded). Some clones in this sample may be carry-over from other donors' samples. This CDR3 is CASSLGAFQETQYF. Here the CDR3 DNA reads TGTGCCAGCAGCCTGGGGGCATTTCAAGAGACCCAGTACTTC.